This T cell receptor (beta chain) was sequenced during a study of blood T cell repertoires in COVID-19 (dated by TCRdb to the early 2020s). Turning to the overall study: The collaborator samples originated in the United States, Italy and Spain and spanned the acute and convalescent phases of COVID-19. Sample metadata almost always included a de-identified subject ID, COVID-19 status, age in years and sex. Samples came from the ongoing ImmuneRACE study (first 160 participants) plus 1,254 subjects from 6 global collaborators. The repertoires were released in a freely available public database meant as a resource for research on the immune response to SARS-CoV-2. The dataset comprised deeply sampled blood TCRbeta repertoires from subjects exposed to, actively infected with, or recovered from COVID-19. The material from the prospective study consisted of cDNA or gDNA derived from T cells, B-cell-depleted T cells, or PBMCs. Where available, HLA class I and class II types were obtained from metadata supplied by the sample provider rather than from assay-based typing.

The collaborating institutions used their own protocols to collect whole blood in K2EDTA tubes. For TCRbeta analysis, collaborators shipped samples as frozen whole blood, isolated PBMCs, or DNA extracted from either of those sample types. The full study reports these points: How much clinical and demographic metadata was included differed by source and by participant, and the metadata was provided uncurated.

TCRbeta CDR3 regions were amplified from genomic DNA using the immunoSEQ Assay, a bias-controlled multiplex PCR. Per the authors' processing: Nucleated cell counts per sample were estimated from amplification of reference gene primers within the assay. Sequence reads were collapsed and filtered to measure the absolute abundance of every unique TCRbeta CDR3 rearrangement. Productive Simpson clonality was computed per sample as the square root of Simpson's diversity index over productive rearrangements. In TCRdb, the immuneACCESS table is reduced to in-frame sequences with V and J assigned. These tables do not hold every clone; where another copy was compared, an unresolved V gene accounts for under half, and the others remain unexplained. The DNA gave D and trimming, while V, J and clone size come from that table. Recorded for this sample are 95,000 to 150,000 clones; around 86% of them occurred a single time. The ten largest clones add up to just under 30% of the sample.

For this clone: What antigen it recognizes has not been identified. Per-nucleotide qualities are absent, and no much larger clonotype sits a single base away.

Via the germline V gene (reference sequence), CDR1 is LNHNV and CDR2 YYDKDF. A distance of 15 bases separates the germline ends of V and J, which lose 0 bases and 10 bases respectively. From its cysteine to its phenylalanine, the CDR3 spans 14 amino acids. CDR3 DNA is the only sequence kept; it has 42 bases, read in frame from the first base. Sequencing was carried out using peripheral blood. This receptor was identified in a woman aged 70-85 years with acute or convalescent COVID-19. The chain employs TRBV15 and TRBJ1-1, with the D gene not confidently named. The CDR3 protein: CATSRDVAGAPAFF. The DNA sequence follows: TGTGCCACCAGCAGAGATGTGGCCGGAGCTCCAGCTTTCTTT. Reference TRBV15 and TRBJ1-1 genes cover what lies past the CDR3, so the full variable domain is DAMVIQNPRYQVTQFGKPVTLSCSQTLNHNVMYWYQQKSSQAPKLLFHYYDKDFNNEADTPDNFQSRRPNTSFCFLDIRSPGLGDTAMYLCATSRDVAGAPAFFGQGTRLTVV.